Described below is a single T cell receptor (beta chain) sequence and its context. This clone was seen only once. There is no known antigen for this receptor. No qualities accompany the bases; no much larger clone lies one base away. CDR1 and CDR2, per the germline V gene, are SGHTA and FQGTGA. The CDR3 sequence holds 18 residues, the cysteine and phenylalanine included. The kept DNA is CDR3 alone, 54 bases in frame from the first base. The V and J ends are trimmed by 2 bases and 3 bases, leaving 22 bases between them. The data were taken from a study of Ad26.COV2.S vaccination and SARS-CoV-2 variants (dated by TCRdb to about 2021). Regarding the study in general: Donors in the vaccine arm were drawn from COV1001, a phase I-IIa trial of Ad26.COV2.S in healthy adults that was multicentre, randomized, double-blind and placebo-controlled. The TCR-sequenced set comprised about 32 samples: some 20 Ad26.COV2.S vaccine recipients, 5 placebo recipients and 8 SARS-CoV-2 convalescent individuals. Throughout the experiments and outcome assessment, investigators stayed blinded to trial group allocation. The specificity and breadth of SARS-CoV-2-reactive T cell receptors after Ad26.COV2.S vaccination were assessed by TCRbeta repertoire sequencing. Ad26.COV2.S was administered intramuscularly at a dose of 5x10^10 or 1x10^11 viral particles, either as one shot or as two shots given 56 days apart. Trial participants were randomized into five groups of five, in which low-dose or high-dose Ad26.COV2.S was given once or twice, or placebo was given on both occasions. Summary of the overall study and its limitations: After vaccination, spike-specific CD8+ and CD4+ T cell responses were reported to show substantial breadth. According to the authors, total T cell responses may have been underestimated by the TCR breadth and depth analyses. Spike-specific TCR breadth was higher in Ad26.COV2.S recipients than in placebo recipients (P = 0.0014). Comparable non-spike TCR breadth was observed between vaccine and placebo recipients, consistent with only spike being contained in the vaccine. The study was not powered for comparison of responses between vaccine doses or regimens.

The treatment or condition tag for this specimen amounts to: some 19 received Ad26.COV2.S at low or high dose, single or two shots; about 5 received placebo; per-sample allocation not given. Repertoires of vaccine and placebo recipients were sequenced from samples collected on day 63 after the first injection. Cohort 1b enrolled some 25 adults aged 18-55 years at a single site in Boston, USA, between 29 July and 7 August 2020. Ad26.COV2.S consisted of a replication-incompetent adenovirus type 26 vector by which a prefusion-stabilized SARS-CoV-2 spike protein from the original Wuhan strain was expressed. TCRbeta CDR3 regions were sequenced with the immunoSEQ Assay. After extraction, genomic DNA underwent amplification by bias-controlled multiplex PCR, followed by high-throughput sequencing. Turning to the authors' computational methods: Collapsing and filtering of sequences were performed to quantify the absolute abundance of each unique TCRbeta CDR3 region. T cell fraction was estimated by normalizing TCRbeta template counts to usable DNA, which was measured by amplifying reference genes present in all nucleated cells. Repertoire TCRs were annotated as SARS-CoV-2-specific when V gene, CDR3 amino acid sequence and J gene were exactly matched to a known reactive TCR set. The reference SARS-CoV-2 TCR set was derived from MIRA and filtered for enrichment in COVID-19-positive ImmuneCODE repertoires, a step that removed public or cross-reactive TCRs. Using the MIRA antigens, annotated TCRs were further analysed by specific ORF or by position within an ORF. Breadth was defined as annotated unique rearrangements over total unique productive rearrangements; depth was the summed frequency of those rearrangements. Two-sided Wilcoxon rank-sum tests were applied when comparing TCR breadth between groups. TCRdb mirrors the immuneACCESS table, restricted to in-frame sequences. Some clones are absent from its copies; in checked studies, under half trace to an unresolved V gene, and the reason for the others is unknown. The V and J calls and the clone size are those of that table, but D and trimming were determined from the DNA. This sample lists around 250,000 clones; about 83% were detected once. Roughly 3% of the sample comes from the top ten.

The sample consisted of peripheral blood, taken in a trial of Ad26.COV2.S vaccine versus placebo. This chain is built from TRBV7-3 and TRBJ1-1; tentative D gene TRBD1, with 6 bases matching. This TCR was sampled from a person between 18 and 60 years old who received the Ad26.COV2.S COVID-19 vaccine or a placebo. The DNA is TGTGCCAGCAGCTTATTCCGGGGGCAGGGAGAGTGGTACACTGAAGCTTTCTTT. Its amino acids are CASSLFRGQGEWYTEAFF. Beyond the CDR3, the reference TRBV7-3 and TRBJ1-1 genes provide the residues; the full variable domain reads: GAGVSQTPSNKVTEKGKYVELRCDPISGHTALYWYRQSLGQGPEFLIYFQGTGAADDSGLPNDRFFAVRPEGSVSTLKIQRTERGDSAVYLCASSLFRGQGEWYTEAFFGQGTRLTVV.